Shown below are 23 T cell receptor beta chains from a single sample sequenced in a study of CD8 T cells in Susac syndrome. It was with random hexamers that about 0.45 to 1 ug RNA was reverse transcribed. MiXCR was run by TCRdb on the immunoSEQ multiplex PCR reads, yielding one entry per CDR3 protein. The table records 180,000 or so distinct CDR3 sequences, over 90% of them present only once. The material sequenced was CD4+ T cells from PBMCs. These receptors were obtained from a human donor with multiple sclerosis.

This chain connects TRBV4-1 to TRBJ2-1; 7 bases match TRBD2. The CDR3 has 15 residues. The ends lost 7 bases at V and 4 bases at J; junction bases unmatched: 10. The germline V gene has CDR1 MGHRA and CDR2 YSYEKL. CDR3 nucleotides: TGCGCCAGCAAACAAGCGGCTAGCGGATACAATGAGCAGTTCTTC. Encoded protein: CASKQAASGYNEQFF.

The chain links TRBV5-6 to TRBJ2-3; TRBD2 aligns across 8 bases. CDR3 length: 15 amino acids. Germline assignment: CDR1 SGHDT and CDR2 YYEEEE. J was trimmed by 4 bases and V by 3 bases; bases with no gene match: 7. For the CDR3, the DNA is TGTGCCAGCAGCTCGGGGGGGGCCGGGGCAGATACGCAGTATTTT. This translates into CASSSGGAGADTQYF.

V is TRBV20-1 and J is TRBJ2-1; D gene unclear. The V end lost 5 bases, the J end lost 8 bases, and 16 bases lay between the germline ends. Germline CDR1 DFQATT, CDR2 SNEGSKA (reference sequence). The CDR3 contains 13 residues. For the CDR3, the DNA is TGCAGTGCTCATTTAACAGAACCCGATGAGCAGTTCTTC. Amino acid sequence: CSAHLTEPDEQFF.

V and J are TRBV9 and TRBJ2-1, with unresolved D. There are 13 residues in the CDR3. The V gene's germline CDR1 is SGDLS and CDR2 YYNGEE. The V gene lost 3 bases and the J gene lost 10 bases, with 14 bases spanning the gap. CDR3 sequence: CASSATSRLEQFF. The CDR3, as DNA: TGTGCCAGCAGCGCCACCTCACGGTTAGAGCAGTTCTTC.

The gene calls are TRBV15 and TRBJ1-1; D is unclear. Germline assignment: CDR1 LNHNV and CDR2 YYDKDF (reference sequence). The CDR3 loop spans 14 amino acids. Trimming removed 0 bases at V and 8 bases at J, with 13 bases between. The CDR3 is CATSRDGYTREAFF. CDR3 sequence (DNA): TGTGCCACCAGCAGAGATGGGTATACACGAGAAGCTTTCTTT.

The CDR3 sequence is CSAREQLSYGYTF. CDR3 in DNA: TGCAGTGCTAGGGAACAACTCTCCTATGGCTACACCTTC. The chain employs TRBV20-1 and TRBJ1-2; the D is unclear. The germline CDR1 and CDR2 sequences are DFQATT and SNEGSKA (reference sequence). V was clipped by 3 bases and J by 4 bases, with 12 bases between them. The CDR3 has 13 residues.

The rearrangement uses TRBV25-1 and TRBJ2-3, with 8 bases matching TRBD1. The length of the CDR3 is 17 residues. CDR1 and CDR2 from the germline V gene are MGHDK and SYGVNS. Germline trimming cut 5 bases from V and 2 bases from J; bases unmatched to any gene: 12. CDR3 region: CASSTHLGTGDTDTQYF. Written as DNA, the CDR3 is TGTGCCAGCAGTACTCACCTCGGGACAGGAGACACAGATACGCAGTATTTT.

The CDR3 DNA is TGTGCCAGCATCCCACAGGGGGCGAATCAGCCCCAGCATTTT. This encodes CASIPQGANQPQHF. This chain connects TRBV27 to TRBJ1-5, with 9 bases aligning to TRBD1. Per the germline V gene, CDR1 is MNHEY and CDR2 is SMNVEV (reference sequence). With 7 bases clipped from V and 4 bases from J, the junction kept 5 bases outside the gene matches. The CDR3 is 14 residues long.

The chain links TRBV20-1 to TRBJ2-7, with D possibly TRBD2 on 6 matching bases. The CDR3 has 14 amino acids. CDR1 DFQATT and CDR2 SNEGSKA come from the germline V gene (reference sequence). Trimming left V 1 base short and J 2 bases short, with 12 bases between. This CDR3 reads CSARVGGPPYEQYF. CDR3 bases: TGCAGTGCTAGAGTCGGGGGTCCTCCCTACGAGCAGTACTTC.

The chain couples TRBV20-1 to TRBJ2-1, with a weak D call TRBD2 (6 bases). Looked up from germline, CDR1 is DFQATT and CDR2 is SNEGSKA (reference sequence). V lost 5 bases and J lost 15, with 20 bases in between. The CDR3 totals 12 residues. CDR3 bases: TGCAGTGCTCCCAACCGACTAGAGATGTTGTTCTTC. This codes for CSAPNRLEMLFF.

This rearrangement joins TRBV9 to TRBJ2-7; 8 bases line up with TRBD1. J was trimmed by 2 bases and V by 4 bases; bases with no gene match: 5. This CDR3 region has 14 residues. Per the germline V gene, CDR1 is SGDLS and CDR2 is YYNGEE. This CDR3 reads CASSLTGEPYEQYF. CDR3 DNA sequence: TGTGCCAGCAGCCTGACAGGGGAGCCCTACGAGCAGTACTTC.

The CDR3 region has the DNA TGCAGCGTTGAAGATTCGGGGAGGTACGGCTACACCTTC. Translated: CSVEDSGRYGYTF. The chain uses TRBV29-1 and TRBJ1-2, with D hard to call. The CDR3 loop spans 13 amino acids. The V end was cut by 0 bases, the J end by 8 bases, with 13 bases between. Germline V gives CDR1 SQVTM, CDR2 ANQGSEA.

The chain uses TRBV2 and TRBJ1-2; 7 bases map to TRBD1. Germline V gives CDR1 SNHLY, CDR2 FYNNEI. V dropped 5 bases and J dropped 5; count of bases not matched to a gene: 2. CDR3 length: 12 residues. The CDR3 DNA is TGTGCCAGCAGTTGGGGACAGTATGGCTACACCTTC. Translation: CASSWGQYGYTF.

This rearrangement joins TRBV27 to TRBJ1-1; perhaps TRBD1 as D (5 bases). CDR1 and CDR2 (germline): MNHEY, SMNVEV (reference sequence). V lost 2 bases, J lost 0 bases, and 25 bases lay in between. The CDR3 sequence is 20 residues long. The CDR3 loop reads CASSLGRERGRAHMNTEAFF. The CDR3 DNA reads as TGTGCCAGCAGTTTAGGGAGGGAGCGGGGCAGAGCCCACATGAACACTGAAGCTTTCTTT.

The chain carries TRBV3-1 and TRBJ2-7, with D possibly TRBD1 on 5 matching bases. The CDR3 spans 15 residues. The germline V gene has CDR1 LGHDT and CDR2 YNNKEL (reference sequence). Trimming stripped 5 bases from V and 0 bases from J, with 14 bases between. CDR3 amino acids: CASSADIMSSYEQYF. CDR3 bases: TGTGCCAGCAGCGCGGACATCATGAGCTCCTACGAGCAGTACTTC.

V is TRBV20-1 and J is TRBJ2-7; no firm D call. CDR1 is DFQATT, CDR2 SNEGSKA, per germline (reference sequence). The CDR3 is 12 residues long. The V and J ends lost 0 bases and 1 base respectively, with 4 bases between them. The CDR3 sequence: CSARDASYEQYF. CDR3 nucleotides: TGCAGTGCTAGAGATGCATCCTACGAGCAGTACTTC.

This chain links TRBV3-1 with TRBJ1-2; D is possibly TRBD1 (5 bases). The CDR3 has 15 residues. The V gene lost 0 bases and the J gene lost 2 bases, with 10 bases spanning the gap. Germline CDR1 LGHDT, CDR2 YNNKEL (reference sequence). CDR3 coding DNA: TGTGCCAGCAGCCAAGAGGGACCGATAAACTATGGCTACACCTTC. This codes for CASSQEGPINYGYTF.

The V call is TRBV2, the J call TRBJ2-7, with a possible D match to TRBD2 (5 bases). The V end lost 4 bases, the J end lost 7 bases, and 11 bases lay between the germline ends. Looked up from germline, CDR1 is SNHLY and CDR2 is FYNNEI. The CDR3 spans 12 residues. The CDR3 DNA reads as TGTGCCAGCAGTGGGGAAGGGAGAGAGCAGTACTTC. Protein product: CASSGEGREQYF.

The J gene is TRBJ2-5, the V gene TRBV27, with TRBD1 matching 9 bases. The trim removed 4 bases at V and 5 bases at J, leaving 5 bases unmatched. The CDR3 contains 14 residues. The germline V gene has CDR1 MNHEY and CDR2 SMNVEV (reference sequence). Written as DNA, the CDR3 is TGTGCCAGCAGTTCACAGGGGGCTCGGGAGACCCAGTACTTC. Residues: CASSSQGARETQYF.

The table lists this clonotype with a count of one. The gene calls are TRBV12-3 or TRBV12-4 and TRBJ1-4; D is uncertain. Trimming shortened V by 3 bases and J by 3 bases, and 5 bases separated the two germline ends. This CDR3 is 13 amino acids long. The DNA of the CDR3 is TGTGCCAGCAGTTTCCACTCTAATGAAAAACTGTTTTTT. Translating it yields CASSFHSNEKLFF.

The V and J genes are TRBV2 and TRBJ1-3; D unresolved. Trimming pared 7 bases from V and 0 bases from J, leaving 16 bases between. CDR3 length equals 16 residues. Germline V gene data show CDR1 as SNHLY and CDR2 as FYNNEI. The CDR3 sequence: CASKGRRLSSGNTIYF. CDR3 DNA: TGTGCCAGCAAAGGGCGACGGCTTAGCTCTGGAAACACCATATATTTT.

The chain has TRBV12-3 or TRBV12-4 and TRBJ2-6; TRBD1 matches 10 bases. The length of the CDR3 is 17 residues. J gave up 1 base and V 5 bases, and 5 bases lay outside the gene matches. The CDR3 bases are TGTGCCAGCAGTCCTCGGACAGGGGGATCTGGGGCCAACGTCCTGACTTTC. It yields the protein CASSPRTGGSGANVLTF.

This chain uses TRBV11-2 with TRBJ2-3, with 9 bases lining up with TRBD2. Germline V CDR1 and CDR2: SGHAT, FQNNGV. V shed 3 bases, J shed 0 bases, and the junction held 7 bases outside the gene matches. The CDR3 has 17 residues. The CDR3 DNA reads TGTGCCAGCAGCTTCGGGAGCGGGGGGAGGAGCACAGATACGCAGTATTTT. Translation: CASSFGSGGRSTDTQYF.